The clone carrying this T cell receptor beta chain has ten or more counts. Its antigen is not identified. This specimen comes from a study of T cells after posttransplantation cyclophosphamide. Whole-study results and caveats: Tissue-infiltrating T cells from skin or gut overlapped little with blood T cells. Recipient CMV seropositivity and CMV reactivation strongly tracked TRB clonality.

Peripheral blood was collected from the related graft donor on the marrow donation day. Produced via immunoSEQ multiplex PCR; TCRdb's table is partial and in-frame only. The specimen has 35,000 to 55,000 clones, none found just once. Germline loops: CDR1 SGHRS, CDR2 YFSETQ. The CDR3 is 15 amino acids. Trimming shortened V by 1 base and J by 1 base, and 8 bases separated the two germline ends. This sequence joins TRBV5-1 and TRBJ2-2, with D possibly being TRBD2 (5 bases). This sequence originates from a man aged 40-49 years in good health, CMV-negative, and a related stem cell transplant donor. Sequencing input: PBMCs. The DNA for the CDR3 is TGCGCCAGCAGCTTGATTGAGGGGAACACCGGGGAGCTGTTTTTT. Translation gives CASSLIEGNTGELFF.